This TCR beta chain was obtained from a study of graft-versus-host responses after intestinal transplantation. The table came from immunoSEQ multiplex PCR; TCRdb's copy has only in-frame clones and leaves some out. The table has 95,000 to 110,000 clones, more than 85% seen once. Comment on this clone: No antigen is known for it.

Germline CDR1 and CDR2: SGHTA and FQGTGA. The V gene lost 3 bases and the J gene lost 3 bases, with 16 bases spanning the gap. The CDR3 runs to 16 residues. The TCR was taken from a human donor who received an intestinal transplant. The specimen was unstimulated CD8+ T cells sorted from spleen or lymph node cells, collected before intestinal transplant. J is TRBJ2-3 and V is TRBV7-3; D call uncertain. The CDR3 coding sequence is TGTGCCAGCAGCTTGGACGGGCCCTTCGGGACAGATACGCAGTATTTT. It translates to CASSLDGPFGTDTQYF.